This T cell receptor (beta chain) appears in the sequencing data of a study of blood T cell repertoires in COVID-19. Turning to the study itself: Donors in the United States, Italy and Spain gave samples during acute or convalescent COVID-19.

Method: immunoSEQ multiplex PCR; TCRdb's copy keeps in-frame clones and lacks some. The sample includes roughly 42,000 clones, about 89% of them seen just once. The CDR3 contains 15 residues. Trimming pared 1 base from V and 2 bases from J, leaving 12 bases between. CDR1 is MNHEY and CDR2 is SVGAGI in the germline V gene. This TCR came from a human donor in a cohort sampled during active COVID-19. Specimen: peripheral blood. The chain couples TRBV6-5 to TRBJ2-7; TRBD1 is a possible D gene (5 bases). DNA for the CDR3: TGTGCCAGCAGTTACTTTTCAGGGTCTACCTACGAGCAGTACTTC. It specifies CASSYFSGSTYEQYF.